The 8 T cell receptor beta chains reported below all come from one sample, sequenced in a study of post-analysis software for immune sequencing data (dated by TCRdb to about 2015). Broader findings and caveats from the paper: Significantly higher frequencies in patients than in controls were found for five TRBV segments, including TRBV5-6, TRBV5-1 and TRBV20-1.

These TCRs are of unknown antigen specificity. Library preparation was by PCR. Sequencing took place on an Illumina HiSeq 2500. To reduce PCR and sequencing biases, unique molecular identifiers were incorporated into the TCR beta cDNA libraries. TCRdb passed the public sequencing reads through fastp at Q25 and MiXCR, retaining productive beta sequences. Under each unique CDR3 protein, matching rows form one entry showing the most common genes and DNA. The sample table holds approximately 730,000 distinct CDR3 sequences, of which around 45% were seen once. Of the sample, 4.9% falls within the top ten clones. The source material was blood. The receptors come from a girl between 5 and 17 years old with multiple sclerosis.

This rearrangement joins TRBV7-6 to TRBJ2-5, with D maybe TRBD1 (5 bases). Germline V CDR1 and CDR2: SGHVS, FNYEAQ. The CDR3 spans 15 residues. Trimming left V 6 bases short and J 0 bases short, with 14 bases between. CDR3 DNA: TGTGCCAGCAGTTTCCCCGAAGGGGACCAAGAGACCCAGTACTTC. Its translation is CASSFPEGDQETQYF.

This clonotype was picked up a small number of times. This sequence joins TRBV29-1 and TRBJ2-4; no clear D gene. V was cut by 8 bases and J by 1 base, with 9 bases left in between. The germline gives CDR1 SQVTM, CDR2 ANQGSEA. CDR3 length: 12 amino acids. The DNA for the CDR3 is TGCAGCACCTACGGGGCCAAAAACATTCAGTACTTC. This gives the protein CSTYGAKNIQYF. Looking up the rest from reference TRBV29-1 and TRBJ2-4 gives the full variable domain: SAVISQKPSRDICQRGTSLTIQCQVDSQVTMMFWYRQQPGQSLTLIATANQGSEATYESGFVIDKFPISRPNLTFSTLTVSNMSPEDSSIYLCSTYGAKNIQYFGAGTRLSVL.

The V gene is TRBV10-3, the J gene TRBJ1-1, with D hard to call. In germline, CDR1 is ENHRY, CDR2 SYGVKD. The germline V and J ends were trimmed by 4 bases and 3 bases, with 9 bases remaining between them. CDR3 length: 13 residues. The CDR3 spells CAISVREDTEAFF. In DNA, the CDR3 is TGTGCCATCAGTGTACGGGAGGACACTGAAGCTTTCTTT.

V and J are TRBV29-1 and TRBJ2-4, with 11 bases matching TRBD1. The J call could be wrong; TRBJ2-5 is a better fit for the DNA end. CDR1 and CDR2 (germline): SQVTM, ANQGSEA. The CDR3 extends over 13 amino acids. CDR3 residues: CSARRGQGGTQYF. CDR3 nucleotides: TGCAGCGCCCGCAGGGGACAGGGGGGGACCCAGTACTTC.

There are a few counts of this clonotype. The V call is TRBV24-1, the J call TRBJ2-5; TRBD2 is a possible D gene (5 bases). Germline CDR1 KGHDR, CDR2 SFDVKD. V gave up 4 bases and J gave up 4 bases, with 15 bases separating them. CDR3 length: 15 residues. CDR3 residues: CATSDPGGPRETQYF. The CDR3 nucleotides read TGTGCCACCAGTGACCCTGGAGGCCCTCGAGAGACCCAGTACTTC.

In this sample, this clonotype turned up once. DNA of the CDR3: TGTGCCAGCAGCCCGTCCAAGGGGAGCTCTGGGGCCAACGTCCTGACTTTC. Amino acid sequence: CASSPSKGSSGANVLTF. The chain combines TRBV11-2 with TRBJ2-6, with D tentatively TRBD1 or TRBD2 (5 bases each). The CDR3 has 17 amino acids. V dropped 5 bases and J dropped 0 bases, with 14 bases sitting between them. In germline, CDR1 is SGHAT, CDR2 FQNNGV.

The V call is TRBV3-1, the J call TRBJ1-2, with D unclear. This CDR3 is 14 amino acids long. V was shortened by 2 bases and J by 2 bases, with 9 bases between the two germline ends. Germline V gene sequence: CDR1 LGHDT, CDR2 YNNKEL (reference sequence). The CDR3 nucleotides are TGTGCCAGCAGCCAATCTCGGCAGAACTATGGCTACACCTTC. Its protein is CASSQSRQNYGYTF.

The CDR3: CASRPGLAGERVQYF. The CDR3 DNA follows: TGCGCCAGCAGACCCGGACTAGCGGGAGAGAGGGTGCAGTATTTT. The chain has TRBV5-1 and TRBJ2-3, with 13 positions matching TRBD2. Germline CDR1 and CDR2: SGHRS and YFSETQ. V was pared by 5 bases and J by 11 bases, with 11 bases of the junction left unmatched. The CDR3 extends over 15 amino acids. The complete variable domain, with remaining parts taken from reference TRBV5-1 and TRBJ2-3, reads KAGVTQTPRYLIKTRGQQVTLSCSPISGHRSVSWYQQTPGQGLQFLFEYFSETQRNKGNFPGRFSGRQFSNSRSEMNVSTLELGDSALYLCASRPGLAGERVQYFGPGTRLTVL.